Below are 20 T cell receptor beta chains sequenced from a single sample in a study of blood T cell repertoires in COVID-19. Some clones are missing from TCRdb's copy, which holds only in-frame ones; the method was immunoSEQ multiplex PCR. The repertoire holds under 300,000 clones, around 82% seen once, with around 6% in the top ten. The specimen was peripheral blood. These receptor sequences come from a man at least 80 years old with acute or convalescent COVID-19.

The V call is TRBV5-5, the J call TRBJ2-5; 12 positions agree with TRBD2. Per the germline V gene, CDR1 is SGHKS and CDR2 is YYEKEE (reference sequence). V gave up 3 bases and J gave up 5 bases; unmatched junction bases: 11. The CDR3 runs 17 residues. The CDR3 DNA is TGTGCCAGCAGCTACTCCGGGACTAGCGGGCCCTCGGAGACCCAGTACTTC. Its protein is CASSYSGTSGPSETQYF.

The chain recombines TRBV28 with TRBJ2-7; 7 nucleotides agree with TRBD1. V trimming: 6 bases; J trimming: 1 base; junction bases outside the gene matches: 9. This CDR3 is 15 amino acids long. Germline CDR1 and CDR2: MDHEN and SYDVKM. The CDR3 protein is CASSPIGGISYEQYF. The CDR3 DNA reads TGTGCCAGCAGCCCTATAGGGGGCATTTCCTACGAGCAGTACTTC. Full variable domain (remainder filled in from reference TRBV28 and TRBJ2-7): DVKVTQSSRYLVKRTGEKVFLECVQDMDHENMFWYRQDPGLGLRLIYFSYDVKMKEKGDIPEGYSVSREKKERFSLILESASTNQTSMYLCASSPIGGISYEQYFGPGTRLTVT.

The chain uses TRBV6-6 and TRBJ2-7; weak D call: TRBD2 (6 bases). The CDR3 covers 16 residues. Deletions cut 0 bases from V and 2 bases from J, with 14 bases between. Germline V gives CDR1 MNHNY, CDR2 SVGAGI (reference sequence). The CDR3 DNA sequence: TGTGCCAGCAGTTACTCGCTCTTTTCGGGGGCCTACGAGCAGTACTTC. Protein: CASSYSLFSGAYEQYF.

The rearrangement links TRBV27 to TRBJ2-7, with TRBD2 as a possible D gene (5 bases). This CDR3 has 15 residues. The ends were cut back, 6 bases at V and 2 bases at J, with 17 bases in the middle. Looked up from germline, CDR1 is MNHEY and CDR2 is SMNVEV (reference sequence). CDR3 DNA sequence: TGTGCCAGCAGCCCCCGGGGTATGAGAGCCTACGAGCAGTACTTC. Translating gives CASSPRGMRAYEQYF.

The chain has TRBV3-1 (or the pseudogene TRBV3-2) and TRBJ1-2, with a weak D call TRBD1 (5 bases). CDR3 length: 16 residues. Trimming stripped 1 base from V and 4 bases from J, with 16 bases between. Germline V gene lookup returns CDR1 LGHDT and CDR2 YNNKEL (reference sequence). CDR3 DNA: TGTGCCAGCAGCCAAGTGTCCAGGGCTCCCATCTATGGCTACACCTTC. Amino acids: CASSQVSRAPIYGYTF.

This clone was counted only a few times. The CDR3 DNA reads as TGCGCCAGCAGCTTACAGGGGTCCACTGAAGCTTTCTTT. Its protein product is CASSLQGSTEAFF. The gene calls are TRBV5-1 and TRBJ1-1; 7 bases are shared with TRBD1. Germline CDR1 and CDR2: SGHRS and YFSETQ. Losses at the gene ends were 2 bases for V and 4 bases for J; bases not matched to a gene: 2. The CDR3 consists of 13 residues.

This clone was seen a handful of times. V gene TRBV6-1 combines with J gene TRBJ1-1, with D possibly matching TRBD1 (5 bases). Trimming stripped 1 base from V and 5 bases from J, with 14 bases between. CDR3 length: 15 residues. Germline V CDR1 and CDR2: MNHNS, SASEGT. CDR3 region: CASSEDRGRGTEAFF. The CDR3 DNA is TGTGCCAGCAGTGAAGATCGGGGGAGAGGGACTGAAGCTTTCTTT.

The rearrangement joins TRBV18 to TRBJ1-1; 10 nucleotides match TRBD1. Looked up from germline, CDR1 is KGHSH and CDR2 is LQKENI. V was pared by 6 bases and J by 7 bases, with 2 bases of the junction left unmatched. The CDR3 totals 12 residues. CDR3 sequence: CASSGQGFEAFF. In nucleotides, the CDR3 is TGTGCCAGCTCGGGACAGGGGTTTGAAGCTTTCTTT. Looking up the rest from reference TRBV18 and TRBJ1-1 gives the full variable domain: NAGVMQNPRHLVRRRGQEARLRCSPMKGHSHVYWYRQLPEEGLKFMVYLQKENIIDESGMPKERFSAEFPKEGPSILRIQQVVRGDSAAYFCASSGQGFEAFFGQGTRLTVV.

The genes are TRBV14 and TRBJ1-4; a weak D match, TRBD1 (6 bases). Trimming stripped 0 bases from V and 10 bases from J, with 12 bases between. The CDR3 contains 14 residues. Germline assignment: CDR1 SGHDN and CDR2 FVKESK. The CDR3 region has the DNA TGTGCCAGCAGCCAAGACGCGGGGGCGGGAAAACTGTTTTTT. Translation: CASSQDAGAGKLFF.

V and J are TRBV3-1 (or the pseudogene TRBV3-2) and TRBJ1-2, with 7 bases identical to TRBD1. The CDR3 has 13 residues. Germline CDR1 is LGHDT and CDR2 is YNNKEL (reference sequence). The junction had 2 bases not matched to a gene; V was cut back by 5 bases and J by 2 bases. CDR3 DNA: TGTGCCAGCAGCTGGGACAGAAACTATGGCTACACCTTC. Encoded protein: CASSWDRNYGYTF.

The V gene is TRBV24-1, the J gene TRBJ2-1; 7 bases map to TRBD1. The length of the CDR3 is 15 residues. Germline CDR1 and CDR2: KGHDR and SFDVKD. With V trimmed by 4 bases and J by 6 bases, 8 bases remained unmatched. CDR3 loop: CATSESGGLRNEQFF. The CDR3 region has the DNA TGTGCCACCAGTGAATCAGGGGGTCTCCGCAATGAGCAGTTCTTC.

Written as DNA, the CDR3 is TGTGCCAGCAGTGAAGCGCCCGGACAGCCCGAGCAGTACTTC. Translating gives CASSEAPGQPEQYF. This chain uses TRBV2 with TRBJ2-7, with D maybe TRBD1 (6 bases). The CDR3 runs 14 residues. Trimming removed 0 bases from V and 6 bases from J, with 12 bases in between. The V gene's germline CDR1 is SNHLY and CDR2 FYNNEI.

The genes are TRBV7-2 and TRBJ2-3; TRBD2 agrees at 14 bases. V gave up 6 bases and J gave up 4 bases; unmatched junction bases: 0. CDR3 length: 14 residues. Germline V gene sequence: CDR1 SGHTA, CDR2 FQGNSA. CDR3 amino acids: CASRTSGGADTQYF. The CDR3 DNA reads as TGTGCCAGCAGGACTAGCGGGGGGGCAGATACGCAGTATTTT.

This clone has a handful of counts. The chain employs TRBV4-2 and TRBJ2-5; TRBD2 matches 7 bases. Looked up from germline, CDR1 is LGHNA and CDR2 is YNFKEQ. The J segment lost 7 bases and the V segment lost 4 bases, leaving 12 bases of the junction unmatched. CDR3 length: 15 residues. CDR3 sequence: CASSRELVPGGTQYF. Here the CDR3 DNA reads TGTGCCAGCAGCCGGGAACTAGTGCCGGGGGGGACCCAGTACTTC.

The CDR3 loop reads CKVHPAGAYEQYF. As DNA, the CDR3 is TGCAAAGTCCACCCGGCGGGAGCCTACGAGCAGTACTTC. The genes are TRBV29-1 and TRBJ2-7; 7 nucleotides match TRBD2. CDR1 and CDR2 (germline): SQVTM, ANQGSEA. CDR3 length: 13 amino acids.

The chain uses TRBV5-4 and TRBJ2-5; D is unclear. The CDR3 runs to 16 residues. V was trimmed by 2 bases and J by 5 bases, leaving 19 bases between them. Per the germline V gene, CDR1 is SGHNT and CDR2 is YYREEE (reference sequence). CDR3 region: CASSLGGGNGGETQYF. The CDR3 DNA follows: TGTGCCAGCAGCTTAGGCGGCGGAAATGGTGGGGAGACCCAGTACTTC.

The rearrangement uses TRBV1 and TRBJ2-7; the listed D gene, TRBD1, was not tested against the DNA. TRBV1 counts as a pseudogene. The CDR3 covers 16 residues. The CDR3 reads CTSSPPGHSPSYEQYF. The CDR3 bases are TGCACCAGCAGCCCTCCGGGACACTCGCCCTCCTACGAGCAGTACTTC.

The chain uses TRBV28 and TRBJ1-2; D unresolved. V lost 3 bases to trimming and J lost 5 bases, with 4 bases between them. The CDR3 extends over 11 amino acids. CDR1 is MDHEN and CDR2 is SYDVKM in the germline V gene. The CDR3 spells CASSLSYGYTF. The CDR3 DNA reads TGTGCCAGCAGTTTGTCGTATGGCTACACCTTC.

This chain joins TRBV27 and TRBJ1-1; possibly TRBD1 for D (6 bases). Germline V gene sequence: CDR1 MNHEY, CDR2 SMNVEV (reference sequence). The CDR3 is 14 residues long. V lost 3 bases and J 6 bases, leaving 14 bases between the germline ends. CDR3 sequence (DNA): TGTGCCAGCAGTTTCTTCCCGGACAGTCCTGAAGCTTTCTTT. Translation gives CASSFFPDSPEAFF.

The chain employs TRBV25-1 and TRBJ2-7; D unclear. The germline V and J ends were trimmed by 3 bases and 6 bases, with 6 bases remaining between them. The CDR3 is 11 residues long. Germline CDR1 reads MGHDK; CDR2 reads SYGVNS. The CDR3: CASSDAVEQYF. In DNA, the CDR3 is TGTGCCAGCAGTGATGCGGTCGAGCAGTACTTC.